A single T cell receptor beta chain is shown here with its context. This clone was observed a handful of times. Its antigen remains undetermined. Within one base of it there is no much larger clone, and no base qualities were kept. The entry originates in a study of cytomegalovirus exposure and HLA in healthy donors (dated by TCRdb to the late 2010s). Study-level background: An earlier analysis of approximately 640 of the donors reported more than 250 Gb of sequence data and some 120 million unique TCR beta sequences from some 180 million T cells. An early release that covered approximately 600 HLA-typed donors contained about 290 gigabases of sequencing data and roughly 84 million unique TCR sequences. Of the 300 to 450 genotyped donors, more than 75% were placed in the genetic ancestry cluster associated with self-reported Caucasian donors. Across some 400 genotyped donors of the cohort, an average of about 250,000 unique TCR beta nucleotide sequences per donor were sequenced, and roughly a sixth of those sequences were non-productive. Typing coverage differed by locus: A, B, C, DRB1 and DQB1 were typed in about 620-630 donors, DQA1 in around 500, DPA1 in some 570, and DPB1 in 472. In an earlier analysis of more than 550 of the donors, high-throughput TCR beta sequencing was used to judge whether each TCR beta V gene segment behaved as functional or pseudogenic. Rather than using new phenotypic data, the later analysis identified candidate immune exposures from TCR beta sequences and from how often those sequences occurred across donors. Besides the first cohort of 550 to 750 subjects, a separate validation cohort made up of about 120 different subjects was used. The T cell repertoires of 670 or so subjects were profiled by immunosequencing and related to cytomegalovirus serostatus. Donor age, sex, ethnicity and CMV serostatus were compiled together with the repertoire data. A later analysis re-analyzed previously published TCR beta repertoires from 550 to 700 donors and added high-resolution HLA genotyping to study TCR occurrence patterns. Class I and class II HLA loci were covered by the typing at four-digit resolution. All discovery cohort repertoires had been generated on a single sequencing platform. The study combined high-throughput TCR immunosequencing, statistical association of individual TCRs with disease status, and machine learning to predict cytomegalovirus infection status. The study aimed to test whether signatures of past pathogen exposure could be identified by cataloging public T cell receptors. Genome-wide SNP genotypes for about 60% of the roughly 700 donors were used in a later genetic analysis, which treated that subset as a discovery cohort. Four to six DR-DQ haplotypes were handled as single units for association and clustering, since linkage in the cohort was strong. Here is what the overall study found, with its caveats: Because counts were too low, more than 15 rarely observed V segments, including chromosome 9 orphons, were excluded from the earlier analysis of some 590 of the donors. Some IMGT-functional V segments, including TRBV6-2 and TRBV6-3, could not be told apart with the 87-base-pair reads, so those segments were excluded. Because some donors lacked HLA typing at each locus, the association tests relied only on the typed subset. According to a later analysis, most CMV-associated TCR beta chains appeared to be HLA-restricted, and the HLA associations seemed to be driven largely by CMV exposure. The sequencing pipeline was judged likely to have produced a cluster of highly shared sequence variants as a technical artifact. In a later genetic analysis, fewer N-insertions in productive TCRs were reported among donors in an Asian-associated ancestry cluster than the approximately 710-donor mean. While some public TCRs were present in many individuals, most TCR sequences turned up only very rarely across donors. A later analysis associated approximately 17,000 TCR beta sequences with specific HLA alleles at a false discovery rate of 0.05. The cohort was sequenced for TCR beta chains only, and without alpha or paired-chain data the features that could be detected were limited. A further reported finding was that TCR beta sequences accurately predicted the HLA-A and HLA-B alleles for most subjects in the first cohort. In a later analysis, the rate of TCR association differed among HLA loci, with DRB1 alleles having the most associated TCRs and HLA-C alleles having the fewest. When HLA alleles, especially DR and DQ, strongly co-occurred, TCR associations were difficult to assign to individual alleles. The presence/absence analyses assumed that sequencing depth was roughly uniform across donors, and that assumption may not be true. An association between a missense DCLRE1C variant and V-gene and J-gene trimming of TCR beta chains was found in a later genetic analysis and replicated in an independent cohort. Several of the top co-occurrence clusters appeared to be linked to parvovirus B19, influenza, CMV and Epstein-Barr virus, according to a later analysis. It was suggested by the authors that the approach could potentially be generalized to other disease states and immunological phenotypes. CMV serostatus was the only immune exposure information available for the cohort. Three of the identified cytomegalovirus-associated TCR beta chains were confirmed in vitro to be specific for cytomegalovirus antigens. The study listed 150 to 200 TCR beta chains as associated with cytomegalovirus. Correlated functional status among segregating V segments might reflect linkage disequilibrium, but an unknown experimental factor could not be ruled out. A later analysis found that HLA-associated TCR beta chains were more clonally expanded and had lower generation probabilities than equally common non-associated chains. Cytomegalovirus status was reported to be diagnosed by the classifier with high specificity and sensitivity in both the original and validation cohorts. In an earlier analysis of under 600 of the donors, most TCR beta V segments were observed in productive rearrangements about 90% or about 30% of the time, broadly matching IMGT annotations.

The cohort was made up of about 610 healthy bone marrow donors. At the time of sampling, every cohort member was nominally healthy, though immune exposures that went unrecorded were likely present. Of the 690 or so cohort members, more than 250 had a positive CMV serostatus and just over 350 had a negative one, while no CMV serostatus was recorded for the donor. Each donor provided a peripheral blood sample, and peripheral blood mononuclear cells were used for TCR beta sequencing. The Qiagen DNeasy Blood Extraction Kit was used to extract genomic DNA from the blood cell samples. The library was built by means of the immunoSEQ multiplex PCR assay. For the multiplex PCR, a mixture combining 60 forward primers for TCR Vbeta segments and 13 reverse primers for TCR Jbeta segments was used. Amplification of the CDR3 region of rearranged TCR beta genes was performed with a multiplex PCR assay on genomic DNA. Amplified TCR beta libraries were sequenced as 87-base-pair reads on the Illumina HiSeq System. As for the original processing: In a later analysis, tens of millions of unique TCR beta chains were counted across the roughly 670 repertoires, and approximately 11 million of these chains were shared by at least two donors. A nearest-neighbor algorithm error-corrected the raw reads and collapsed the reads into unique sequences, merging closely related sequences to remove PCR and sequencing errors. CDR3 sequences were aligned to IMGT reference sequences to assign V, D and J gene segments. For a sequence to be retained, a match of at least six nucleotides to both a V gene segment and a J gene segment was required. Rearrangements were classified as productive when the CDR3 lacked stop codons and remained in frame with V and J, and all other rearrangements were classified as non-productive. CDR3 was defined according to IMGT convention as the region running from the second conserved V-encoded cysteine to the conserved J-encoded phenylalanine. The earlier analysis of 587 of the donors excluded sequences that lacked an unambiguous match to a single V gene segment. An earlier analysis of around 600 of the donors classified V segments as functional when productive rearrangements were above 56.7% and as segregating when the standard deviation between donors was above 5%. A statistical classification framework was built to diagnose cytomegalovirus status from the catalog of TCR beta chain sequences. V and J gene assignment, in a later analysis, came from comparing TCR nucleotide sequences with IMGT/GENE-DB human TR gene sequences. A later analysis assigned CDR3 sequences and most-parsimonious VDJ recombination scenarios with the TCRdist pipeline. In a later analysis, each TCR beta chain was defined by its CDR3 amino acid sequence together with its V-gene family, and reads lacking a unique V-gene family were excluded. A later analysis removed roughly 590 highly shared, low-generation-probability nucleotide sequences to deal with suspected cross-contamination and a sequencing artifact. In a later analysis, a clonal expansion index for each public chain was calculated from normalized within-repertoire ranks of inferred template counts. A later analysis computed generation probabilities with a VDJ recombination model fitted to out-of-frame rearrangements, and checked the results against IGoR. In a later analysis, hypergeometric tests were used to score TCR-TCR, TCR-HLA and TCR-CMV co-occurrence, with a repertoire-size bias correction applied to TCR pairs. To estimate false discovery rates, a later analysis permuted the HLA or CMV assignments 20 times. In a later analysis, co-occurring TCRs were grouped with DBSCAN, and TCRdist sequence similarity was added when clustering was performed within HLA-allele-positive subsets. Repertoires with fewer than 30,000 or more than 120,000 public chains, plus five repertoires with anomalous nucleotide sharing, were excluded from co-occurrence clustering. The clones in this table, taken by TCRdb from immuneACCESS, are in-frame only. Not every clone is retained; where verified, under half of the shortfall comes from an unresolved V gene, and the cause of the rest is unknown. For V, J and clone size, that table is used; D and trimming come from the DNA. This sample has 200,000 to 250,000 clones in its table, and 70% to 90% of those were observed once. The ten largest make up over 1% of the sample.

CDR1 and CDR2 are read off the germline V gene as SGHTA and FQGNSA. V is pared back by 1 base and J by 5 bases, with 12 bases lying between the germline termini. From cysteine to phenylalanine, the CDR3 is 14 amino acids long. Just CDR3 DNA is preserved here, 42 bases in frame from base 1. This TCR was recovered from a human donor in good health. The V gene is TRBV7-2 and the J gene is TRBJ2-7, and the D gene may be TRBD1, 6 bases matching. What was sequenced was PBMCs. The nucleotide sequence reads as follows: TGTGCCAGCAGCTTAGTCGGGACATCCGACGAGCAGTACTTC. This codes for CASSLVGTSDEQYF.